A selection of T cell receptor beta chains follows, all from one sample in a study of blood T cell repertoires in COVID-19. Profiled with immunoSEQ multiplex PCR; TCRdb holds only in-frame clones, not every one. The table has approximately 330,000 clones, more than 75% seen once; the top ten hold more than 3%. Material: peripheral blood. The receptor source for this set is a woman aged 45-65 years with active or convalescent COVID-19. Each CDR3 is given with its conserved first and last residue. D genes are given only for firm matches. Not every row has a clone size; where given, it reads once, few, many or a size class.

clone_size: .; j_call: TRBJ1-2; d_call: .; cdr3_length: 16; v_call: TRBV4-3; cdr3_nt: TGCGCCAGCAGCCGTGTCAGAACCTTTTCTTCGTGGGGCTACACCTTC; cdr3_aa: CASSRVRTFSSWGYTF
clone_size: .; j_call: TRBJ2-1; d_call: TRBD2; cdr3_length: 15; v_call: TRBV2; cdr3_nt: TGTGCCAGCAGTGAAGAGACTAGCGGTAACAATGAGCAGTTCTTC; cdr3_aa: CASSEETSGNNEQFF
clone_size: .; j_call: TRBJ2-1; d_call: .; cdr3_length: 15; v_call: TRBV6-6; cdr3_nt: TGTGCCAGCAGTTACTCGAGGACTACCGGGAATGAGCAGTTCTTC; cdr3_aa: CASSYSRTTGNEQFF
clone_size: .; j_call: TRBJ2-1; d_call: .; cdr3_length: 11; v_call: TRBV20-1; cdr3_nt: TGCAGTGCCCGCGGAGACGCTGAGCAGTTCTTC; cdr3_aa: CSARGDAEQFF
clone_size: .; j_call: TRBJ1-3; d_call: .; cdr3_length: 13; v_call: TRBV25-1; cdr3_nt: TGTGCCAGCAGTTTGAGCTCTGGAAACACCATATATTTT; cdr3_aa: CASSLSSGNTIYF
clone_size: .; j_call: TRBJ1-2; d_call: .; cdr3_length: 14; v_call: TRBV27; cdr3_nt: TGTGCCAGCAGTTTATCGACGGGGAACTATGGCTACACCTTC; cdr3_aa: CASSLSTGNYGYTF
clone_size: .; j_call: TRBJ1-3; d_call: .; cdr3_length: 16; v_call: TRBV18; cdr3_nt: TGTGCCAGCTCACCAATAAAACAGGGTTCTGGAAACACCATATATTTT; cdr3_aa: CASSPIKQGSGNTIYF
clone_size: once; j_call: TRBJ2-1; d_call: TRBD2; cdr3_length: 17; v_call: TRBV10-3; cdr3_nt: TGTGCCATCAGTGGATCCGGACTAGCGGGGGGAGACAATGAGCAGTTCTTC; cdr3_aa: CAISGSGLAGGDNEQFF
clone_size: .; j_call: TRBJ2-2; d_call: TRBD2; cdr3_length: 15; v_call: TRBV7-3; cdr3_nt: TGTGCCAGCAGCCCTGGGAGGGCAGGAACCGGGGAGCTGTTTTTT; cdr3_aa: CASSPGRAGTGELFF
clone_size: .; j_call: TRBJ2-7; d_call: TRBD2; cdr3_length: 14; v_call: TRBV4-1; cdr3_nt: TGCGCCAGCAGCCAAGACGGGGGGGCCGACGAGCAGTACTTC; cdr3_aa: CASSQDGGADEQYF
clone_size: few; j_call: TRBJ2-1; d_call: .; cdr3_length: 14; v_call: TRBV5-1; cdr3_nt: TGCGCCAGCAGCTTAACGGGAGCCTACAATGAGCAGTTCTTC; cdr3_aa: CASSLTGAYNEQFF
clone_size: .; j_call: TRBJ2-7; d_call: TRBD2; cdr3_length: 16; v_call: TRBV28; cdr3_nt: TGTGCCAGCAGTTTAGGGCCCTCGGGGACTATCCCTGAGCAGTACTTC; cdr3_aa: CASSLGPSGTIPEQYF
clone_size: .; j_call: TRBJ2-7; d_call: TRBD2; cdr3_length: 15; v_call: TRBV6-2/TRBV6-3; cdr3_nt: TGTGCCAGCAGTCTAACTAGCGGGAGTCCCTACGAGCAGTACTTC; cdr3_aa: CASSLTSGSPYEQYF
clone_size: .; j_call: TRBJ1-1; d_call: .; cdr3_length: 16; v_call: TRBV4-3; cdr3_nt: TGCGCCAGCAGCCAAGTACCTGGCAGGGAGGGAACTGAAGCTTTCTTT; cdr3_aa: CASSQVPGREGTEAFF
clone_size: .; j_call: TRBJ2-1; d_call: .; cdr3_length: 13; v_call: TRBV11-3; cdr3_nt: TGTGCCAGCAGCTTATCATCCTACAATGAGCAGTTCTTC; cdr3_aa: CASSLSSYNEQFF
clone_size: .; j_call: TRBJ1-1; d_call: TRBD1; cdr3_length: 16; v_call: TRBV5-5; cdr3_nt: TGTGCCAGCAGCCCAGCGACAGGGCGGGGGGACACTGAAGCTTTCTTT; cdr3_aa: CASSPATGRGDTEAFF
clone_size: .; j_call: TRBJ2-7; d_call: .; cdr3_length: 14; v_call: TRBV10-3; cdr3_nt: TGTGCCATCAGTGTGGGTGGGGCACAGGGCGAGCAGTACTTC; cdr3_aa: CAISVGGAQGEQYF
clone_size: .; j_call: TRBJ2-5; d_call: .; cdr3_length: 16; v_call: TRBV18; cdr3_nt: TGTGCCAGCTCACCTAGAGAGGCCACTGATAAAGAGACCCAGTACTTC; cdr3_aa: CASSPREATDKETQYF